Sequencing of this TCR beta chain was carried out in a study of shared T cell receptors in the human thymus. Method: immunoSEQ multiplex PCR; TCRdb's copy keeps in-frame clones and lacks some. The data show hundreds of thousands of clones, around three quarters seen once. Germline-derived CDR1 and CDR2 are MGHRA and YSYEKL. CDR3 size: 17 residues. V gave up 0 bases and J gave up 2 bases, with 14 bases separating them. These sequences were also reported in another study, on human thymus T cells. That study adds: Corrective cardiac surgery supplied the resected thymus tissue. Apparent bias marked the V and J gene usage of thymic and blood repertoires.

The receptor's source is a boy in the first two years of life with a congenital heart defect. The specimen sequenced was thymocytes. The chain employs TRBV4-1 and TRBJ2-1; D perhaps matches TRBD2 (5 bases). Written as DNA, the CDR3 is TGCGCCAGCAGCCAAGAGGGCAGCGGTTTGACCTACAATGAGCAGTTCTTC. The encoded protein is CASSQEGSGLTYNEQFF.